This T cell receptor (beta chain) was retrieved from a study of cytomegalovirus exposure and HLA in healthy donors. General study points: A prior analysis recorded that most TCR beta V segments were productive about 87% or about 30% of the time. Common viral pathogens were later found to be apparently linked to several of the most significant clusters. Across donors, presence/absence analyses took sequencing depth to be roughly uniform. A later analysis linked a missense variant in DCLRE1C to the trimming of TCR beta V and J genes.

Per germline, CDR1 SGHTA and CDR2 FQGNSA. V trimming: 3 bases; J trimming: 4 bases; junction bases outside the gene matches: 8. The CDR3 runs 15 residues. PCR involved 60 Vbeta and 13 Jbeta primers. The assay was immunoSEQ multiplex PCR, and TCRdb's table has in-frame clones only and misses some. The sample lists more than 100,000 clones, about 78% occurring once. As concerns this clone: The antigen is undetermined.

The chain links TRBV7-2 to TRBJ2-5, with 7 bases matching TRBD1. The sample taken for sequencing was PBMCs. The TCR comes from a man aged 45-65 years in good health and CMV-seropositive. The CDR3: CASSFTTGVRETQYF. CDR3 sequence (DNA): TGTGCCAGCAGCTTTACTACAGGGGTAAGAGAGACCCAGTACTTC.